The clone carrying this TCR beta chain has a handful of counts. Germline lookup yields CDR1 MNHEY and CDR2 SVGAGI. The CDR3 spans 13 residues. Trimming cost V 6 bases and J 8 bases; bases outside gene matches: 5. The data are from a study of T cell responses to AZD1222 COVID-19 vaccine. Clones were sequenced by immunoSEQ multiplex PCR, and TCRdb holds only the in-frame ones, with some missing. The sample yields some 140,000 clones, almost 85% seen once. The V call is TRBV6-5, the J call TRBJ1-2, with TRBD1 matching 11 bases. The starting material was peripheral blood, obtained 28 days after the second dose of the MenACWY control vaccine. The sequence came from an adult who received the MenACWY meningococcal vaccine as a control. The chain's CDR3 is CASRWTGGGGYTF. The CDR3 bases are TGTGCCAGCAGGTGGACAGGGGGCGGGGGCTACACCTTC.